The 20 T cell receptor beta chains in this list originate from one sample, sequenced in a study of regulatory T cells in long-lasting Graves disease. Researchers made TCR beta libraries by using iRepertoire HTBI primers and running Arm-PCR on CDR3 regions. TCRdb itself ran the multiplex PCR reads through MiXCR, one entry per CDR3 protein. The table has a few hundred thousand distinct CDR3 sequences, roughly 12% seen once. Time point denoted: newly diagnosed GD, antithyroid drugs for less than 3 months. RNA from PBMCs was the source of the TCR library. Another study also made use of these data, one on T cells in Graves' hyperthyroidism and ophthalmopathy.

The specimen was peripheral blood mononuclear cells (PBMCs), collected at new diagnosis, from a patient treated with antithyroid drugs. These receptors were obtained from a woman between 18 and 30 years old with Graves disease.

This clonotype was observed at least ten times. The chain employs TRBV10-3 and TRBJ1-2, with 8 bases fitting TRBD1. CDR3 length: 13 residues. Germline-derived CDR1 and CDR2 are ENHRY and SYGVKD. In nucleotides, the CDR3 is TGTGCGATCGATGAAGAGACAGGGGTGGGCTACACCTTC. Translated, it gives CAIDEETGVGYTF.

The table lists this clonotype with many counts. The V gene is TRBV28, the J gene TRBJ2-3; TRBD2 matches at 14 bases. The germline CDR1 and CDR2 sequences are MDHEN and SYDVKM. The CDR3 covers 15 residues. V shed 4 bases and J 4 bases; nucleotides not matched to a gene: 1. CDR3 coding DNA: TGTGCCAGCAGTTCGGGACTAGCGGGAGCAGATACGCAGTATTTT. Amino acid sequence: CASSSGLAGADTQYF.

At least ten counts were recorded for this clonotype. The J gene is TRBJ1-2, the V gene TRBV9, with a tentative D call TRBD1 (5 bases). The CDR3 has 13 residues. Trimming took 4 bases from V and 6 from J, leaving 13 bases between them. CDR1 is SGDLS and CDR2 is YYNGEE in the germline V gene. The CDR3 bases are TGTGCCAGCAGCCCCGCCAGGGTAGATGGCTACACCTTC. Its protein is CASSPARVDGYTF.

There are many counts of this clonotype. The J gene is TRBJ1-1, the V gene TRBV20-1, with 9 bases matching TRBD1. With V trimmed by 0 bases and J by 3 bases, 8 bases remained unmatched. The CDR3 has 16 amino acids. Germline CDR1 reads DFQATT; CDR2 reads SNEGSKA (reference sequence). Here the CDR3 DNA reads TGCAGTGCTAGAGAGTTCCGGGACAGGGCTTACACTGAAGCTTTCTTT. Residues: CSAREFRDRAYTEAFF.

In its sample, this clonotype was seen a few times. The rearrangement uses TRBV24-1 and TRBJ1-6; weak D call: TRBD1 (5 bases). This CDR3 has 14 residues. Germline CDR1 KGHDR, CDR2 SFDVKD. Trimming cost V 12 bases and J 8 bases, with 19 bases left between them. CDR3 nucleotide sequence: TGTGCCCCTTATAACCGGGACGCCTATTCACCCCTCCACTTT. Encoded protein: CAPYNRDAYSPLHF.

The chain carries TRBV6-2 or TRBV6-3 and TRBJ2-3, with 10 bases fitting TRBD2. The CDR3 has 17 amino acids. Losses at the gene ends were 5 bases for V and 3 bases for J; bases not matched to a gene: 11. Germline V lookup: CDR1 MNHEY, CDR2 SVGEGT. Here the CDR3 reads CASSESPSGGGTDTQYF. CDR3 nucleotides: TGTGCCAGCAGTGAAAGTCCTAGCGGGGGAGGAACAGATACGCAGTATTTT.

This clonotype was detected ten times or more. The chain combines TRBV7-2 with TRBJ2-1, with 10 bases matching TRBD1. Germline V gene sequence: CDR1 SGHTA, CDR2 FQGNSA. The CDR3 sequence is 14 residues long. Losses at the gene ends were 4 bases for V and 6 bases for J; bases not matched to a gene: 3. The CDR3 region is CASSSRDRGNEQFF. The DNA for the CDR3 is TGTGCCAGCAGCTCCCGGGACAGGGGCAATGAGCAGTTCTTC. The entire variable domain, with the rest obtained from reference TRBV7-2 and TRBJ2-1, is as follows: GAGVSQSPSNKVTEKGKDVELRCDPISGHTALYWYRQSLGQGLEFLIYFQGNSAPDKSGLPSDRFSAERTGGSVSTLTIQRTQQEDSAVYLCASSSRDRGNEQFFGPGTRLTVL.

This clonotype was seen many times. This rearrangement joins TRBV2 to TRBJ2-5, with D possibly being TRBD2 (6 bases). The CDR3 is made up of 14 amino acids. CDR1 is SNHLY and CDR2 is FYNNEI in the germline V gene. Trimming stripped 6 bases from V and 8 bases from J, with 19 bases between. The CDR3 DNA is TGTGCCAGCAGCTGGACTATTTCAGTGGGAACCCAGTACTTC. As protein: CASSWTISVGTQYF.

V usage is TRBV10-2 and J usage is TRBJ2-5, with D hard to call. The V and J ends lost 2 bases and 6 bases respectively, with 4 bases between them. The V gene's germline CDR1 is WSHSY and CDR2 SAAADI. This CDR3 is 11 amino acids long. Written as DNA, the CDR3 is TGCGCCAGCAGTGAGGGGAAGACCCAGTACTTC. Translating it yields CASSEGKTQYF.

This clonotype was detected many times. The chain uses TRBV2 and TRBJ2-3; D is ambiguous. Trimming took off 2 bases at V and 0 bases at J, with 9 bases between the two ends. This CDR3 has 15 residues. Germline V lookup: CDR1 SNHLY, CDR2 FYNNEI. The chain's CDR3 is CASSEPGLSTDTQYF. The CDR3 DNA reads TGTGCCAGCAGTGAACCAGGCCTAAGCACAGATACGCAGTATTTT.

This clonotype was seen at least ten times. The chain has TRBV11-2 and TRBJ1-1, with unresolved D. This CDR3 has 13 residues. Trimming pared 2 bases from V and 4 bases from J, leaving 8 bases between. Germline values: CDR1 SGHAT, CDR2 FQNNGV. CDR3: CASSLSGSTEAFF. The CDR3 DNA reads as TGTGCCAGCAGCTTATCCGGAAGCACTGAAGCTTTCTTT. Together with reference TRBV11-2 and TRBJ1-1, the CDR3 gives the full variable domain: EAGVAQSPRYKIIEKRQSVAFWCNPISGHATLYWYQQILGQGPKLLIQFQNNGVVDDSQLPKDRFSAERLKGVDSTLKIQPAKLEDSAVYLCASSLSGSTEAFFGQGTRLTVV.

This clonotype occurred many times. This rearrangement joins TRBV29-1 to TRBJ2-2, with D uncertain. The V and J ends lost 1 base and 0 bases respectively, with 0 bases between them. The CDR3 is 12 residues long. CDR1 is SQVTM, CDR2 ANQGSEA, per germline. Here the CDR3 DNA reads TGCAGCGTTGAAGCGAACACCGGGGAGCTGTTTTTT. Protein: CSVEANTGELFF.

This clonotype was picked up a small number of times. V gene TRBV27 combines with J gene TRBJ2-1; D is possibly TRBD2 (6 bases). CDR3 length: 15 residues. Germline-derived CDR1 and CDR2 are MNHEY and SMNVEV (reference sequence). The V and J ends lost 6 bases and 4 bases respectively, with 16 bases between them. The CDR3 reads CASSLEASVYNEQFF. The CDR3 nucleotides read TGTGCCAGCAGCCTCGAGGCTAGCGTGTACAATGAGCAGTTCTTC.

This clonotype was detected once. The chain uses TRBV19 and TRBJ1-5; D gene ambiguous. The V gene's germline CDR1 is LNHDA and CDR2 SQIVND (reference sequence). This CDR3 has 15 amino acids. The V end lost 8 bases, the J end lost 0 bases, and 14 bases lay between the germline ends. The CDR3 loop reads CASQPFVGSNQPQHF. Written as DNA, the CDR3 is TGTGCCAGTCAACCCTTCGTAGGTAGCAATCAGCCCCAGCATTTT.

At least ten counts were recorded for this clonotype. The rearrangement links TRBV11-2 to TRBJ2-1; 7 bases agree with TRBD1. The germline CDR1 and CDR2 sequences are SGHAT and FQNNGV. Trimming at V came to 4 bases and at J to 4 bases, leaving 7 bases not matched to a gene. This CDR3 contains 15 residues. CDR3 sequence reads: CASSSQGVRYNEQFF. In DNA form, the CDR3 reads TGTGCCAGCAGCTCGCAGGGGGTTCGGTACAATGAGCAGTTCTTC.

The chain couples TRBV20-1 to TRBJ1-5, with D uncertain. Trimming took off 0 bases at V and 3 bases at J, with 6 bases between the two ends. In germline, CDR1 is DFQATT, CDR2 SNEGSKA (reference sequence). The CDR3 length is 13 residues. The DNA for the CDR3 is TGCAGTGCTAGAGATCAATACAATCAGCCCCAGCATTTT. The encoded protein is CSARDQYNQPQHF.

This clonotype was seen repeatedly, ten times or more. The V call is TRBV6-1, the J call TRBJ1-6; unclear D gene. Trimming pared 5 bases from V and 5 bases from J, leaving 16 bases between. The germline V gene has CDR1 MNHNS and CDR2 SASEGT. CDR3 length equals 16 residues. In DNA, the CDR3 is TGTGCCAGCAGTCAAGAGCCCACACAAAATAATTCACCCCTCCACTTT. Amino acids: CASSQEPTQNNSPLHF.

The sample holds many counts of this clonotype. V usage is TRBV5-6 and J usage is TRBJ1-4; perhaps TRBD1 as D (6 bases). Germline lookup yields CDR1 SGHDT and CDR2 YYEEEE. The CDR3 contains 14 residues. Trimming removed 0 bases from V and 8 bases from J, with 11 bases in between. CDR3 region: CASSLGGQFEKLFF. The CDR3 DNA sequence: TGTGCCAGCAGCTTGGGCGGACAGTTCGAAAAACTGTTTTTT.

This clonotype was found a few times. A single base separates this from a much larger clone, so it may be a read error. V usage is TRBV7-2 and J usage is TRBJ2-7, with 7 positions matching TRBD1. Germline-derived CDR1 and CDR2 are SGHTA and FQGNSA. V lost 5 bases to trimming and J lost 2 bases; unmatched junction nucleotides: 15. This CDR3 is 17 amino acids long. The CDR3: CASSTLPQGVDPYEQYF. The CDR3 DNA sequence: TGTGCCAGCAGCACGCTCCCTCAGGGGGTGGACCCCTACGAGCAGTACTTC.

This clonotype was observed many times. V is TRBV20-1 and J is TRBJ1-2; tentatively, D is TRBD1 (5 bases). Trimming took off 5 bases at V and 4 bases at J, with 14 bases between the two ends. CDR3 length: 13 amino acids. Germline V gene data show CDR1 as DFQATT and CDR2 as SNEGSKA (reference sequence). In DNA form, the CDR3 reads TGCAGTGCTTCGAGCAGACAGCTCTATGGCTACACCTTC. Protein: CSASSRQLYGYTF.